This TCR beta chain was observed in a study of blood T cell repertoires in COVID-19 (dated by TCRdb to 2019 to 2021). Some background on the complete study: Samples covering the acute and convalescent phases of COVID-19 were provided by collaborators in the United States, Italy and Spain. The material from the prospective study consisted of cDNA or gDNA derived from T cells, B-cell-depleted T cells, or PBMCs. Deeply sampled blood TCRbeta repertoires from subjects exposed to, actively infected with, or recovered from COVID-19 were included in the dataset. The repertoires were made available in a free public database intended to serve as a resource for research on the immune response to SARS-CoV-2. The samples were drawn from the first 160 participants of the ongoing ImmuneRACE study and from 950 to 1,500 subjects provided by 6 global collaborators. The sample metadata nearly always contained a de-identified subject ID, COVID-19 status, age in years and sex. Where available, HLA class I and class II types were taken from metadata supplied by the sample provider and were not determined by assay-based typing. General conclusions and limits of the study: The quantity of clinical and demographic metadata differed by source and by participant and was supplied without curation.

Note on this clone: Its antigen is still unknown. Nothing much larger sits one base from this clone, and base qualities are not available.

TCRbeta CDR3 regions were amplified from genomic DNA using the immunoSEQ Assay, a bias-controlled multiplex PCR. In the paper's pipeline: The number of nucleated cells in each sample was estimated from the amplification of reference gene primers within the assay. To quantify the absolute abundance of each unique TCRbeta CDR3 rearrangement, sequence reads were collapsed and filtered. For each sample, productive Simpson clonality was calculated by taking the square root of Simpson's diversity index across productive rearrangements. In its TCRdb copy, this immuneACCESS table keeps in-frame sequences only and misses some clones. Where compared with another copy, unresolved V genes explain less than half of these, and the others have no known cause. Clone size and the V and J calls come from that table; the DNA yielded D and trimming. In all, the sample holds about 240,000 clones, and around 87% of those were seen once. The ten biggest clones cover 6% to 9% of the sample.

A second Seattle source provided samples from volunteer blood donors who had recovered from COVID-19. Collaborating institutions collected whole blood in K2EDTA tubes following their own protocols. Collaborator samples were shipped for TCRbeta analysis as frozen whole blood, isolated PBMCs, or DNA extracted from either sample type. V is clipped by 3 bases and J by 0 bases, and the sequence between their germline boundaries is 4 bases long. The CDR3 runs 14 amino acids, cysteine and phenylalanine included. Only the CDR3 DNA stays, 42 bases, in frame from base 1. CDR1 and CDR2 are drawn from the germline V gene: KGHDR, SFDVKD.

This receptor was obtained from a man aged 55 to 69 who had recovered from COVID-19. The chain is assembled from TRBV24-1 and TRBJ2-2; no D segment can be confidently identified. The sequenced sample was peripheral blood. The sequence in DNA is TGTGCCACCAGTGATCCATCGAACACCGGGGAGCTGTTTTTT. Its product reads: CATSDPSNTGELFF.